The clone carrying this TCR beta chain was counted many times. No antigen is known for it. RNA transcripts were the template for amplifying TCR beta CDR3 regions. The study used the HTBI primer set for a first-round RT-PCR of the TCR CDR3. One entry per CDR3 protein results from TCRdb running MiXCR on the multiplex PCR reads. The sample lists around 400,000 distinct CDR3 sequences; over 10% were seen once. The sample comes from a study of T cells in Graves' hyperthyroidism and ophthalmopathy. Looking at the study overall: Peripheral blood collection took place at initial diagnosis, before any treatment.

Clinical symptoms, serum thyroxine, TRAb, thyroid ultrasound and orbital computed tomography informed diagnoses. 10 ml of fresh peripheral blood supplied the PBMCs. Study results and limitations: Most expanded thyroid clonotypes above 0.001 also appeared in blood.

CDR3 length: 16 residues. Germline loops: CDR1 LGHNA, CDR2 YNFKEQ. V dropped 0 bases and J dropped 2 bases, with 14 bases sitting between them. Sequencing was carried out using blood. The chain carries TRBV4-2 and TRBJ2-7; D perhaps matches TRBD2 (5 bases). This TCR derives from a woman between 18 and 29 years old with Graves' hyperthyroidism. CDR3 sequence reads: CASSQDASGAAYEQYF. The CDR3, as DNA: TGTGCCAGCAGCCAAGATGCGAGCGGTGCTGCCTACGAGCAGTACTTC.